This T cell receptor beta chain came from a study of vaccination effects on CD4 cells after COVID-19. Study-level findings and limits: By a late point after vaccination, infection- and vaccine-induced clones had shrunk markedly through clonal contraction. Early post-infection timepoints were absent, and convalescent patients were few.

The data were produced by immunoSEQ multiplex PCR, yet TCRdb's version contains in-frame clones alone and is incomplete. The repertoire holds around 46,000 clones, with 65% to 70% as singletons. This clone was detected only a few times. The antigen is not known. Germline assignment: CDR1 SEHNR and CDR2 FQNEAQ (reference sequence). This CDR3 spans 11 amino acids. V was clipped by 11 bases and J by 4 bases, with 11 bases between them. CD4+ T cells specific for antigen were expanded with viral peptide pools by the ViraFEST assay before sequencing. Cells that had been cultured for 9 to 10 days were the source of isolated CD4+ T cells. By PCR, the person was confirmed to have had SARS-CoV-2 infection between March and December 2020. The authors replaced half the medium with IL-2 medium on days 3 and 7.

The TCR sequence derives from a human donor who had a prior SARS-CoV-2 infection. The sample consisted of CD4+ T cells from PBMCs cultured with a peptide pool, taken before COVID-19 vaccination. The chain couples TRBV7-9 to TRBJ1-2; D uncertain. CDR3: CAGSLGYGYTF. As DNA, the CDR3 is TGTGCCGGATCTCTGGGCTATGGCTACACCTTC.